What follows are 8 T cell receptor beta chains derived from one specimen sequenced in a study of blood T cell repertoires in COVID-19. Libraries were prepared by immunoSEQ multiplex PCR; TCRdb keeps only in-frame clonotypes and omits some of them. The sample includes around 140,000 clones, about 86% of them seen just once. Sequencing was done on a sample of peripheral blood. The receptors were gathered from a woman aged 55-70 years with active or convalescent COVID-19.

A single count supports this clone. V and J are TRBV5-1 and TRBJ1-5; no firm D call. The ends were cut back, 4 bases at V and 3 bases at J, with 11 bases in the middle. There are 14 residues in the CDR3. Germline loops: CDR1 SGHRS, CDR2 YFSETQ. CDR3 in DNA: TGCGCCAGCAGCCCTACGGGGAACAATCAGCCCCAGCATTTT. Residues: CASSPTGNNQPQHF.

This clone was picked up one time. The chain combines TRBV7-2 with TRBJ1-6, with 8 bases that match TRBD1. V was pared by 0 bases and J by 7 bases, with 17 bases of the junction left unmatched. The CDR3 spans 20 residues. CDR1 and CDR2 (germline): SGHTA, FQGNSA. The CDR3 DNA follows: TGTGCCAGCAGCTTAGCTCTCCTTTTGCCAGGGACAGGCCAAAATTCACCCCTCCACTTT. Residues: CASSLALLLPGTGQNSPLHF.

The rearrangement links TRBV6-5 to TRBJ1-2; D perhaps matches TRBD1 (6 bases). Trimming shortened V by 7 bases and J by 8 bases, and 20 bases separated the two germline ends. The CDR3 length is 14 residues. The germline V gene has CDR1 MNHEY and CDR2 SVGAGI. The CDR3 sequence is CASTSLQYREGYTF. The CDR3 DNA is TGTGCCAGCACATCCCTACAGTACAGGGAGGGCTACACCTTC.

The V call is TRBV28, the J call TRBJ1-2; TRBD1 matches at 9 bases. With V trimmed by 6 bases and J by 8 bases, 13 bases remained unmatched. Germline V gene sequence: CDR1 MDHEN, CDR2 SYDVKM. The CDR3 has 15 amino acids. The DNA of the CDR3 is TGTGCCAGCAGCCCAGGGACAGGGAGGTTCCAGGGCTACACCTTC. Translation: CASSPGTGRFQGYTF.

V and J are TRBV7-9 and TRBJ1-2, with TRBD1 matching over 8 bases. Germline CDR1 SEHNR, CDR2 FQNEAQ (reference sequence). V dropped 6 bases and J dropped 8; count of bases not matched to a gene: 8. The CDR3 loop spans 13 amino acids. For the CDR3, the DNA is TGTGCCAGCAGTCGTACAGGGGGTGAGGGCTACACCTTC. It codes for CASSRTGGEGYTF.

This clone turned up a few times. The sample contains more than one DNA sequence encoding this CDR3. The rearrangement uses TRBV18 and TRBJ1-2; 9 bases are a match to TRBD1. V trimming: 3 bases; J trimming: 3 bases; junction bases outside the gene matches: 2. This CDR3 is 14 amino acids long. Germline assignment: CDR1 KGHSH and CDR2 LQKENI. As DNA, the CDR3 is TGTGCCAGCTCACCTACAGGGGGCGACTATGGCTACACCTTC. Amino acid sequence: CASSPTGGDYGYTF.

J is TRBJ2-2 and V is TRBV24-1; 8 bases line up with TRBD1. Germline trimming cut 3 bases from V and 2 bases from J; bases unmatched to any gene: 10. The CDR3 extends over 18 amino acids. Germline loops: CDR1 KGHDR, CDR2 SFDVKD. The CDR3 DNA sequence: TGTGCCACCAGTGATCCCTTAGACAGGGGATACAACACCGGGGAGCTGTTTTTT. Its protein product is CATSDPLDRGYNTGELFF.

V is TRBV9 and J is TRBJ1-1; 7 bases map to TRBD1. Germline V gene data show CDR1 as SGDLS and CDR2 as YYNGEE. The CDR3 sequence is 15 residues long. V lost 4 bases to trimming and J lost 0 bases; unmatched junction nucleotides: 6. CDR3 in DNA: TGTGCCAGCAGCCCGGGGCAGGGGGTGAACACTGAAGCTTTCTTT. This sequence encodes CASSPGQGVNTEAFF. Supplemented by reference TRBV9 and TRBJ1-1, the full variable domain reads DSGVTQTPKHLITATGQRVTLRCSPRSGDLSVYWYQQSLDQGLQFLIQYYNGEERAKGNILERFSAQQFPDLHSELNLSSLELGDSALYFCASSPGQGVNTEAFFGQGTRLTVV.